The 18 T cell receptor beta chains in this list originate from one sample, sequenced in a study of cytomegalovirus exposure and HLA in healthy donors. PCR used 60 Vbeta primers and 13 Jbeta primers. The repertoire was sequenced with immunoSEQ multiplex PCR; TCRdb's copy has only in-frame clones and lacks some. The data contain 190,000 or so clones, 80% to 85% of them singletons. Sequenced sample: PBMCs. These receptor sequences come from a man in his fifties or sixties in good health and CMV-seronegative.

This chain uses TRBV18 with TRBJ2-4; 8 bases are a match to TRBD1. The junction had 2 bases not matched to a gene; V was cut back by 5 bases and J by 8 bases. The CDR3 has 12 amino acids. In germline, CDR1 is KGHSH, CDR2 LQKENI. The DNA for the CDR3 is TGTGCCAGCTCAGCACAGGGGGACATTCAGTACTTC. This translates into CASSAQGDIQYF.

This clone came up a few times. This chain joins TRBV27 and TRBJ2-2; TRBD1 is a possible D gene (6 bases). V was pared by 4 bases and J by 2 bases, with 11 bases between. The CDR3 contains 15 residues. CDR1 is MNHEY, CDR2 SMNVEV, per germline (reference sequence). CDR3 region: CASSSTGPNTGELFF. CDR3 DNA sequence: TGTGCCAGCAGTTCGACAGGCCCTAACACCGGGGAGCTGTTTTTT.

This clone came up a few times. The chain couples TRBV29-1 to TRBJ1-1; TRBD1 is a possible D gene (5 bases). Germline values: CDR1 SQVTM, CDR2 ANQGSEA. CDR3 length: 12 residues. V dropped 4 bases and J dropped 8 bases, with 14 bases sitting between them. The CDR3 reads CSVGRAKMEAFF. The DNA for the CDR3 is TGCAGCGTTGGCAGGGCGAAAATGGAAGCTTTCTTT.

The rearrangement uses TRBV6-1 and TRBJ1-1; a possible D gene is TRBD1 (5 bases). V lost 2 bases and J lost 5, with 12 bases in between. Germline V gene sequence: CDR1 MNHNS, CDR2 SASEGT. This CDR3 has 14 residues. The CDR3 coding sequence is TGTGCCAGCAGTGAATTAGCAGGGAATACTGAAGCTTTCTTT. Its protein product is CASSELAGNTEAFF.

The rearrangement links TRBV18 to TRBJ1-5, with D unclear. Trimming pared 3 bases from V and 7 bases from J, leaving 10 bases between. Looked up from germline, CDR1 is KGHSH and CDR2 is LQKENI. This CDR3 contains 13 residues. The chain's CDR3 is CASSPETGQPQHF. In DNA, the CDR3 is TGTGCCAGCTCACCGGAGACGGGACAGCCCCAGCATTTT.

The rearrangement links TRBV12-2 to TRBJ1-6; the D segment call TRBD1 is taken from the table without a DNA check. TRBV12-2 is a pseudogene. The CDR3 covers 14 residues. The CDR3 DNA reads TGTGCAAGTCGTGGGGGACAGCCTAATTCACCCCTCCACTTT. Encoded protein: CASRGGQPNSPLHF.

The CDR3, as DNA: TGTGCCAGCAGTGAACTTTACGAGCAGTACTTC. It yields the protein CASSELYEQYF. The J gene is TRBJ2-7, the V gene TRBV6-1, with D unclear. V was shortened by 2 bases and J by 4 bases, with 3 bases between the two germline ends. The length of the CDR3 is 11 residues. Germline V gene data show CDR1 as MNHNS and CDR2 as SASEGT.

CDR3 nucleotides: TGTGCCAGCAGCATCCGGAGGACAGGGAACCACGAGCAGTACTTC. It encodes CASSIRRTGNHEQYF. This chain links TRBV11-2 with TRBJ2-7, with TRBD1 matching over 8 bases. In germline, CDR1 is SGHAT, CDR2 FQNNGV. The trim removed 5 bases at V and 5 bases at J, leaving 11 bases unmatched. CDR3 size: 15 residues.

V and J are TRBV28 and TRBJ1-2; 9 positions agree with TRBD1. The germline V gene has CDR1 MDHEN and CDR2 SYDVKM. This CDR3 spans 15 amino acids. V lost 6 bases, J lost 0 bases, and 5 bases stayed unmatched. CDR3 protein: CASRQGAISNYGYTF. The CDR3 nucleotides are TGTGCCAGCAGACAGGGGGCTATATCTAACTATGGCTACACCTTC.

V is TRBV19 and J is TRBJ1-6, with TRBD1 matching over 7 bases. The V and J ends lost 5 bases and 9 bases, in that order; junction bases with no gene match: 10. The CDR3 runs 15 residues. Germline values: CDR1 LNHDA, CDR2 SQIVND (reference sequence). The CDR3 region has the DNA TGTGCCAGTAGTGCCCGACAGGGATCCGGTTCACCCCTCCACTTT. This sequence encodes CASSARQGSGSPLHF. Based on the CDR3 plus reference TRBV19 and TRBJ1-6, the full variable domain is DGGITQSPKYLFRKEGQNVTLSCEQNLNHDAMYWYRQDPGQGLRLIYYSQIVNDFQKGDIAEGYSVSREKKESFPLTVTSAQKNPTAFYLCASSARQGSGSPLHFGNGTRLTVT.

This CDR3 reads CASSSKGQAKETQYF. In DNA form, the CDR3 reads TGTGCCAGCAGCTCAAAGGGACAGGCAAAAGAGACCCAGTACTTC. The chain links TRBV7-3 to TRBJ2-5, with 8 positions matching TRBD1. This CDR3 has 15 residues. V shed 4 bases, J shed 3 bases, and the junction held 7 bases outside the gene matches. Germline-derived CDR1 and CDR2 are SGHTA and FQGTGA.

This chain joins TRBV29-1 and TRBJ2-1, with 8 bases that match TRBD1. CDR1 is SQVTM and CDR2 is ANQGSEA in the germline V gene. J lost 7 bases, V lost 4 bases, and 9 bases had no gene match. This CDR3 has 14 residues. CDR3 DNA sequence: TGCAGCGTTGGTTTGCAGGGGGCGCCTAATGAGCAGTTCTTC. It codes for CSVGLQGAPNEQFF.

As regards this clone: Other DNA sequences in the same sample also yield this CDR3. This chain connects TRBV4-1 to TRBJ1-6, with D unclear. The germline CDR1 and CDR2 sequences are MGHRA and YSYEKL. The germline V and J ends were trimmed by 1 base and 0 bases, with 10 bases remaining between them. The CDR3 totals 17 residues. This CDR3 is CASSQVAERSYNSPLHF. Here the CDR3 DNA reads TGCGCCAGCAGCCAAGTCGCAGAGCGCTCCTATAATTCACCCCTCCACTTT.

V gene TRBV28 combines with J gene TRBJ1-2; tentative D call: TRBD1 (5 bases). This CDR3 spans 14 amino acids. Germline lookup yields CDR1 MDHEN and CDR2 SYDVKM. V was clipped by 2 bases and J by 6 bases, with 13 bases between them. The CDR3 protein is CASSLVSGGNGYTF. In DNA, the CDR3 is TGTGCCAGCAGTTTAGTATCGGGGGGTAATGGCTACACCTTC.

The J gene is TRBJ2-7, the V gene TRBV7-9; D is uncertain. CDR3 length: 14 amino acids. V gave up 5 bases and J gave up 0 bases, with 11 bases separating them. CDR1 and CDR2 from the germline V gene are SEHNR and FQNEAQ (reference sequence). CDR3 in amino acids: CASSRSRGSYEQYF. CDR3 nucleotides: TGTGCCAGCAGCCGTTCCCGAGGCTCCTACGAGCAGTACTTC.

The chain recombines TRBV28 with TRBJ2-5; the match to TRBD2 covers 7 bases. V lost 4 bases, J lost 2 bases, and 13 bases stayed unmatched. Per the germline V gene, CDR1 is MDHEN and CDR2 is SYDVKM. The CDR3 extends over 17 amino acids. CDR3 coding DNA: TGTGCCAGCAGTTACCCCACCGTGGCTAGCGGTCAAGAGACCCAGTACTTC. Encoded protein: CASSYPTVASGQETQYF.

This rearrangement joins TRBV7-2 to TRBJ2-3; 11 bases are a match to TRBD2. CDR1 is SGHTA and CDR2 is FQGNSA in the germline V gene. Trimming took 3 bases from V and 0 from J; bases not matched to a gene: 5. CDR3 length: 17 amino acids. The CDR3: CASSFLRLAGSTDTQYF. CDR3 in DNA: TGTGCCAGCAGCTTTTTACGACTAGCGGGGAGCACAGATACGCAGTATTTT.

This chain links TRBV12-5 with TRBJ2-3; a possible D gene is TRBD1 (6 bases). CDR1 is LGHNT, CDR2 FRNRAP, per germline. V gave up 6 bases and J gave up 0 bases, with 10 bases separating them. The CDR3 is made up of 14 amino acids. DNA for the CDR3: TGTGCTAGTGGCCCTGGACAGAGCACAGATACGCAGTATTTT. Protein sequence: CASGPGQSTDTQYF.